The present TCR beta chain was sequenced within a study of blood T cell repertoires in COVID-19 (dated by TCRdb to about 2020). Notes on the research overall: Samples covering the acute and convalescent phases of COVID-19 were provided by collaborators in the United States, Italy and Spain. The sample metadata nearly always contained a de-identified subject ID, COVID-19 status, age in years and sex. Where available, HLA class I and class II types were taken from metadata supplied by the sample provider and were not determined by assay-based typing. The material from the prospective study consisted of cDNA or gDNA derived from T cells, B-cell-depleted T cells, or PBMCs. The repertoires were made available in a free public database intended to serve as a resource for research on the immune response to SARS-CoV-2. Samples came from the ongoing ImmuneRACE study (first 160 participants) plus 1,254 subjects from 6 global collaborators. The dataset comprised deeply sampled blood TCRbeta repertoires from subjects exposed to, actively infected with, or recovered from COVID-19.

TCRbeta CDR3 regions were amplified from genomic DNA by means of the immunoSEQ Assay, a bias-controlled multiplex PCR. The study's own analysis went as follows. Nucleated cell counts per sample were estimated from amplification of reference gene primers within the assay. To quantify the absolute abundance of each unique TCRbeta CDR3 rearrangement, sequence reads were collapsed and filtered. For each sample, productive Simpson clonality was calculated by taking the square root of Simpson's diversity index across productive rearrangements. TCRdb limited this immuneACCESS table to in-frame rearrangements with V and J called. A share of clones is missing; checked studies link under half to unresolved V genes, and the rest is unexplained. The V and J calls and clone size come from that table; D and trimming were worked out from the DNA. The sample records about 150,000 clones, approximately 80% of which are singletons. Together, the top ten hold about 8.6% of the sample.

Including the terminal cysteine and phenylalanine, the CDR3 comprises 14 residues. The entry retains the CDR3 DNA only, 42 bases that are in frame from base 1. V and J are truncated by 0 bases and 3 bases respectively, leaving an intervening sequence of 6 bases. The germline V gene specifies SNHLY as CDR1 and FYNNEI as CDR2. General study outcomes and caveats: The quantity of clinical and demographic metadata differed by source and by participant and was supplied without curation.

Participants in the prospective study were aged roughly 18 to 95 years, lived in 20 to 25 United States geographic areas, and enrolled through a virtual design. To assign participants to cohorts, the prospective study relied on clinical history that participants themselves reported in a screening survey and a study questionnaire. For ImmuneRACE Cohort 3, a participant was defined as recovered based on two consecutive negative NP/OP PCR tests, clearance by a healthcare professional, or resolution of symptoms. Each participant in the prospective study had whole blood, serum and a nasopharyngeal or oropharyngeal swab collected by mobile phlebotomists. Participants in the prospective study had the option to provide additional blood draws and questionnaires over a roughly 2-month period. Prospective study blood samples were shipped either frozen or at room temperature before DNA extraction. A remark on this clone: The target of this receptor is not known. Qualities for individual bases were not recorded, and no much larger clone is one base off.

This TCR came from a woman in her forties or fifties who had recovered from COVID-19. Source material: PBMCs or T cells enriched from blood (not recorded which). The chain couples TRBV2 to TRBJ1-5; the D segment cannot be called with confidence. The DNA is TGTGCCAGCAGTGAAGCAGCGCTCAATCAGCCCCAGCATTTT. Protein translation: CASSEAALNQPQHF.